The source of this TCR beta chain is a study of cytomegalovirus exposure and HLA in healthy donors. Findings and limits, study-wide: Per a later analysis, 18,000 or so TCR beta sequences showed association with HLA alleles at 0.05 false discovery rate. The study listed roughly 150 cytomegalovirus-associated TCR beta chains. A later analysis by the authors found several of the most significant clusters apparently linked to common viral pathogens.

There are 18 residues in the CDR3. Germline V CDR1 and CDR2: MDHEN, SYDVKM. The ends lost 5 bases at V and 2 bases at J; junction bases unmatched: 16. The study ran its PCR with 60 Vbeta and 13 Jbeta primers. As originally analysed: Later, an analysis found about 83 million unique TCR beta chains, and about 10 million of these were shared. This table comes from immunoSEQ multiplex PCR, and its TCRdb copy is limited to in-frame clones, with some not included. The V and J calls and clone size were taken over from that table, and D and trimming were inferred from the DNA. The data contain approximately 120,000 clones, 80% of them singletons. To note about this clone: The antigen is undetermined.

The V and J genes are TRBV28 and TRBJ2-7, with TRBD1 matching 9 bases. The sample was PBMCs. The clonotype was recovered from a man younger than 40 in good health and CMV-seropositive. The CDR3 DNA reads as TGTGCCAGCAGTAAACCCCCCCGGACAGGGGTAAGAACCTACGAGCAGTACTTC. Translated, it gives CASSKPPRTGVRTYEQYF.